The 6 T cell receptor beta chains below were found in one sample sequenced in a study of OX40 agonist ivuxolimab in advanced cancers. Method: immunoSEQ multiplex PCR; TCRdb's copy keeps in-frame clones and lacks some. The sample includes fewer than 85,000 clones, more than 70% of them seen just once. Sequenced material: CD4+ or CD8+ T cells sorted from blood, taken in a trial of the OX40 agonist ivuxolimab. Receptors were obtained from an adult with an advanced solid tumor such as melanoma, head and neck, liver or kidney cancer.

This clone came up a few times. CDR3 region: CASSYSGSHQPQHF. Written as DNA, the CDR3 is TGTGCCAGCAGTTACTCAGGGAGCCATCAGCCCCAGCATTTT. V is TRBV6-5 and J is TRBJ1-5; D unresolved. V dropped 0 bases and J dropped 5 bases, with 8 bases sitting between them. The CDR3 loop spans 14 amino acids. From germline, CDR1 is MNHEY and CDR2 SVGAGI.

The J gene is TRBJ2-3, the V gene TRBV5-1; perhaps D is TRBD1 or TRBD2 (6 bases each). The CDR3 consists of 14 residues. Germline assignment: CDR1 SGHRS and CDR2 YFSETQ. Trimming pared 7 bases from V and 0 bases from J, leaving 12 bases between. This CDR3 is CASLWGASTDTQYF. The CDR3 nucleotides are TGCGCCAGCCTTTGGGGGGCAAGCACAGATACGCAGTATTTT.

The chain carries TRBV10-1 and TRBJ2-7; D possibly uses TRBD1 or TRBD2 (6 bases each). Trimming pared 7 bases from V and 4 bases from J, leaving 23 bases between. Germline assignment: CDR1 WNHNN and CDR2 SYGVQD (reference sequence). CDR3 size: 16 residues. As DNA, the CDR3 is TGCGCCAGCACCTCCGGGGGCAGGCGGGCCGTATACGAGCAGTACTTC. Translating gives CASTSGGRRAVYEQYF.

The V and J genes are TRBV10-3 and TRBJ1-2; possible D gene TRBD1, 6 bases. The CDR3 is 12 amino acids. Trimming stripped 6 bases from V and 2 bases from J, with 7 bases between. CDR1 ENHRY and CDR2 SYGVKD come from the germline V gene. The CDR3 region is CAIRQGNYGYTF. The CDR3 bases are TGTGCCATCAGACAGGGAAACTATGGCTACACCTTC.

V usage is TRBV30 and J usage is TRBJ1-2, with 8 bases matching TRBD1. The germline V gene has CDR1 GTSNPN and CDR2 SVGIG (reference sequence). The CDR3 extends over 11 amino acids. V gave up 5 bases and J gave up 6 bases; unmatched junction bases: 2. CDR3 residues: CAWDRGDGYTF. The CDR3 region has the DNA TGTGCCTGGGACAGGGGAGATGGCTACACCTTC. The whole variable domain, remainder taken from reference TRBV30 and TRBJ1-2, is SQTIHQWPATLVQPVGSPLSLECTVEGTSNPNLYWYRQAAGRGLQLLFYSVGIGQISSEVPQNLSASRPQDRQFILSSKKLLLSDSGFYLCAWDRGDGYTFGSGTRLTVV.

The genes are TRBV11-2 and TRBJ2-3, with 9 bases fitting TRBD2. The J segment lost 5 bases and the V segment lost 5 bases, leaving 11 bases of the junction unmatched. Germline CDR1 SGHAT, CDR2 FQNNGV. The CDR3 consists of 16 residues. In DNA form, the CDR3 reads TGTGCCAGCAGCCCCAGCCTACTAGCGGGCGTAGATACGCAGTATTTT. Translating it yields CASSPSLLAGVDTQYF.